The 26 T cell receptor beta chains below all came from one sample that was sequenced in a study of blood T cell repertoires in COVID-19. TCRdb's table, derived via immunoSEQ multiplex PCR, lists solely in-frame clones and lacks some. Of 210,000 or so clones in the sample, 83% were seen once. The sequencing input was peripheral blood. These receptors were taken from a woman aged 25 to 39 with COVID-19, enrolled during active disease.

The V gene is TRBV19, the J gene TRBJ2-2; D unresolved. V lost 5 bases, J lost 1 base, and 14 bases lay in between. CDR1 is LNHDA, CDR2 SQIVND, per germline (reference sequence). This CDR3 is 16 amino acids long. As DNA, the CDR3 is TGTGCCAGTAGTGAGGCTGGCCACTTGAACACCGGGGAGCTGTTTTTT. Translated, it gives CASSEAGHLNTGELFF.

The chain has TRBV2 and TRBJ1-4; D not resolved. Per the germline V gene, CDR1 is SNHLY and CDR2 is FYNNEI. Trimming shortened V by 8 bases and J by 4 bases, and 11 bases separated the two germline ends. The CDR3 runs 13 residues. CDR3 DNA: TGTGCCAGCCGTCGAGGCCTTAATGAAAAACTGTTTTTT. This encodes CASRRGLNEKLFF. The whole variable domain, remainder taken from reference TRBV2 and TRBJ1-4, is EPEVTQTPSHQVTQMGQEVILRCVPISNHLYFYWYRQILGQKVEFLVSFYNNEISEKSEIFDDQFSVERPDGSNFTLKIRSTKLEDSAMYFCASRRGLNEKLFFGSGTQLSVL.

The chain carries TRBV24-1 and TRBJ2-5; a possible D gene is TRBD1 (5 bases). Germline V CDR1 and CDR2: KGHDR, SFDVKD. There are 15 residues in the CDR3. V lost 3 bases and J lost 2, with 12 bases in between. Here the CDR3 reads CATSDRQGRQETQYF. CDR3 coding DNA: TGTGCCACCAGTGATAGGCAGGGAAGGCAAGAGACCCAGTACTTC.

This clone was recorded a few times. This chain uses TRBV27 with TRBJ1-1; 9 bases are a match to TRBD1. CDR1 is MNHEY, CDR2 SMNVEV, per germline (reference sequence). The trim removed 6 bases at V and 4 bases at J, leaving 3 bases unmatched. This CDR3 has 13 residues. The CDR3 sequence is CASSDRGTTEAFF. The DNA for the CDR3 is TGTGCCAGCAGCGACAGGGGGACCACTGAAGCTTTCTTT.

The rearrangement uses TRBV28 and TRBJ2-7; 8 bases match TRBD1. V shed 4 bases and J 0 bases; nucleotides not matched to a gene: 5. From germline, CDR1 is MDHEN and CDR2 SYDVKM. The CDR3 has 15 residues. The CDR3 DNA is TGTGCCAGCAGTTCCCGGACAGGGATCTCCTACGAGCAGTACTTC. It specifies CASSSRTGISYEQYF.

The chain recombines TRBV5-1 with TRBJ2-3; possibly TRBD2 for D (5 bases). Trimming shortened V by 4 bases and J by 5 bases, and 11 bases separated the two germline ends. This CDR3 contains 13 residues. Looked up from germline, CDR1 is SGHRS and CDR2 is YFSETQ. CDR3 sequence (DNA): TGCGCCAGCAGCCCGCGGGTGGTAGATACGCAGTATTTT. The encoded protein is CASSPRVVDTQYF.

The chain recombines TRBV6-5 with TRBJ1-4; D is unclear. Trimming removed 0 bases from V and 5 bases from J, with 7 bases in between. Germline CDR1 is MNHEY and CDR2 is SVGAGI. The CDR3 contains 14 residues. The CDR3 sequence is CASSYSRLNEKLFF. The CDR3 bases are TGTGCCAGCAGTTACTCCCGTCTGAATGAAAAACTGTTTTTT.

The sample holds a few counts of this clone. The chain carries TRBV7-2 and TRBJ1-5; D is perhaps TRBD1 (6 bases). This CDR3 contains 14 residues. V was cut by 5 bases and J by 7 bases, with 15 bases left in between. CDR1 and CDR2 from the germline V gene are SGHTA and FQGNSA. The CDR3 spells CASSAQGGGQPQHF. The DNA of the CDR3 is TGTGCCAGCAGCGCACAGGGCGGGGGGCAGCCCCAGCATTTT.

The chain has TRBV5-1 and TRBJ2-1, with 14 bases lining up with TRBD2. V gave up 4 bases and J gave up 10 bases; unmatched junction bases: 7. CDR1 and CDR2 (germline): SGHRS, YFSETQ. The CDR3 is 15 amino acids. CDR3 region: CASSAPGLAGVEQFF. CDR3 sequence (DNA): TGCGCCAGCAGCGCACCGGGACTAGCGGGAGTCGAGCAGTTCTTC.

This rearrangement joins TRBV12-5 to TRBJ2-3; 8 bases fit TRBD1. The V gene end was trimmed by 0 bases and the J gene end by 8 bases; junction bases not matched to a gene: 10. Germline loops: CDR1 LGHNT, CDR2 FRNRAP. This CDR3 is built from 16 residues. The CDR3 spells CASGLVLSGQGGTQYF. The CDR3, as DNA: TGTGCTAGTGGTTTGGTTCTCTCTGGACAGGGAGGTACGCAGTATTTT.

The rearrangement links TRBV4-3 to TRBJ2-2; 9 bases fit TRBD1. This CDR3 comprises 17 residues. V gave up 2 bases and J gave up 0 bases; unmatched junction bases: 4. Germline CDR1 reads LGHNA; CDR2 reads YSLEER. The CDR3, as DNA: TGCGCCAGCAGCCAATATCGGACAGGGGCGAACACCGGGGAGCTGTTTTTT. Its protein is CASSQYRTGANTGELFF.

The genes are TRBV13 and TRBJ1-2; possible D gene TRBD1, 5 bases. Germline CDR1 PRHDT, CDR2 FYEKMQ (reference sequence). Between the trimmed V and J ends, which lost 5 bases and 3 bases, there was a span of 22 bases. The CDR3 spans 17 residues. Here the CDR3 reads CASSQEGQGGVYYGYTF. Here the CDR3 DNA reads TGTGCCAGCAGCCAAGAGGGTCAGGGAGGGGTTTACTATGGCTACACCTTC.

The chain joins TRBV6-6 to TRBJ1-1; a weak D match, TRBD1 (6 bases). This CDR3 region has 14 residues. Germline V gene sequence: CDR1 MNHNY, CDR2 SVGAGI (reference sequence). Trimming shortened V by 5 bases and J by 4 bases, and 14 bases separated the two germline ends. The CDR3 sequence is CASSGSRGGTEAFF. The CDR3 coding sequence is TGTGCCAGCAGTGGCTCGAGGGGGGGCACTGAAGCTTTCTTT.

The chain uses TRBV5-4 and TRBJ2-7; 8 bases fit TRBD2. V was pared by 2 bases and J by 6 bases, with 7 bases of the junction left unmatched. From germline, CDR1 is SGHNT and CDR2 YYREEE (reference sequence). This CDR3 contains 14 residues. CDR3 protein: CASSFAGGASEQYF. Here the CDR3 DNA reads TGTGCCAGCAGCTTCGCCGGGGGGGCCTCCGAGCAGTACTTC.

The V gene is TRBV5-4, the J gene TRBJ2-7, with D possibly TRBD1 on 6 matching bases. Deletions cut 4 bases from V and 4 bases from J, with 9 bases between. The CDR3 length is 12 residues. Germline V gene lookup returns CDR1 SGHNT and CDR2 YYREEE (reference sequence). The CDR3 nucleotides read TGTGCCAGCAGCACGCAGGGGTACGAGCAGTACTTC. It translates to CASSTQGYEQYF.

This clone was recorded once. The chain carries TRBV4-3 and TRBJ2-7; 9 bases align to TRBD2. This CDR3 comprises 17 residues. CDR1 is LGHNA, CDR2 YSLEER, per germline. V was clipped by 1 base and J by 2 bases; unmatched bases: 9. CDR3 region: CASSQGSVAGDPYEQYF. The CDR3 DNA reads TGCGCCAGCAGCCAAGGTAGCGTAGCGGGAGATCCCTACGAGCAGTACTTC.

The chain combines TRBV7-2 with TRBJ2-1; 9 bases match TRBD2. Looked up from germline, CDR1 is SGHTA and CDR2 is FQGNSA. The CDR3 has 13 amino acids. The V gene end was trimmed by 3 bases and the J gene end by 9 bases; junction bases not matched to a gene: 3. CDR3 loop: CASSFGLALEQFF. The DNA of the CDR3 is TGTGCCAGCAGCTTTGGACTAGCGCTTGAGCAGTTCTTC.

The chain combines TRBV6-2 or TRBV6-3 with TRBJ1-1; 8 nucleotides align to TRBD1. CDR3 length equals 13 residues. The junction had 2 bases not matched to a gene; V was cut back by 5 bases and J by 3 bases. Germline V gives CDR1 MNHEY, CDR2 SVGEGT. The CDR3 here is CASSPTGDTEAFF. CDR3 in DNA: TGTGCCAGCAGTCCGACAGGGGACACTGAAGCTTTCTTT.

This chain uses TRBV28 with TRBJ2-5, with a weak D call TRBD2 (6 bases). Germline loops: CDR1 MDHEN, CDR2 SYDVKM. Trimming took 3 bases from V and 4 from J, leaving 15 bases between them. The CDR3 consists of 15 residues. The CDR3, as DNA: TGTGCCAGCAGTTTTCGGGACTCAGCGGTAGAGACCCAGTACTTC. Protein: CASSFRDSAVETQYF.

This clone was recorded once. The J gene is TRBJ2-2, the V gene TRBV3-1 (or the pseudogene TRBV3-2), with D possibly being TRBD1 (5 bases). The CDR3 runs 15 residues. V lost 1 base and J 4 bases, leaving 10 bases between the germline ends. CDR1 and CDR2 from the germline V gene are LGHDT and YNNKEL (reference sequence). The CDR3 DNA sequence: TGTGCCAGCAGCCAAGTAAAAGGGGTCACCGGGGAGCTGTTTTTT. Amino acid sequence: CASSQVKGVTGELFF.

This chain connects TRBV5-4 to TRBJ2-5; D not certain. The V end was cut by 1 base, the J end by 0 bases, with 7 bases between. The CDR3 runs 14 residues. CDR1 and CDR2 from the germline V gene are SGHNT and YYREEE (reference sequence). For the CDR3, the DNA is TGTGCCAGCAGCTTGCCTAATAACCAAGAGACCCAGTACTTC. It translates to CASSLPNNQETQYF.

The chain is built from TRBV6-5 and TRBJ1-1, with TRBD1 matching over 7 bases. This CDR3 is 11 amino acids long. CDR1 and CDR2 from the germline V gene are MNHEY and SVGAGI. The ends lost 8 bases at V and 6 bases at J; junction bases unmatched: 3. CDR3 protein: CASCQGAEAFF. The CDR3 DNA follows: TGTGCCAGCTGCCAGGGGGCTGAAGCTTTCTTT.

DNA of the CDR3: TGTGCCAGTAGTATAGGAGTGAGCAATCAGCCCCAGCATTTT. It yields the protein CASSIGVSNQPQHF. The genes are TRBV19 and TRBJ1-5; D is undetermined. The CDR3 runs to 14 residues. V was cut by 1 base and J by 1 base, with 5 bases left in between. Germline assignment: CDR1 LNHDA and CDR2 SQIVND (reference sequence).

The chain joins TRBV19 to TRBJ2-4, with TRBD1 matching 8 bases. Germline CDR1 and CDR2: LNHDA and SQIVND (reference sequence). The trim removed 3 bases at V and 0 bases at J, leaving 10 bases unmatched. This CDR3 comprises 18 residues. The CDR3 sequence is CASSIGGDRRLAKNIQYF. As DNA, the CDR3 is TGTGCCAGTAGTATCGGTGGGGACAGGAGACTAGCCAAAAACATTCAGTACTTC.

Written as DNA, the CDR3 is TGTGCCAGCAGAAGAATAGGTCGGGCCGGGACAGGAGATTACACCATATATTTT. It codes for CASRRIGRAGTGDYTIYF. The J gene is TRBJ1-3, the V gene TRBV27; 8 nucleotides agree with TRBD1. Per the germline V gene, CDR1 is MNHEY and CDR2 is SMNVEV (reference sequence). This CDR3 region has 18 residues. J lost 8 bases, V lost 6 bases, and 21 bases had no gene match.

Turning to this clone: This sample includes further DNA sequences coding for the same CDR3. The chain has TRBV19 and TRBJ1-5; no clear D gene. The V gene lost 2 bases and the J gene lost 0 bases, with 5 bases spanning the gap. CDR3 length equals 14 residues. CDR1 LNHDA and CDR2 SQIVND come from the germline V gene (reference sequence). The CDR3 sequence is CASSIRDSNQPQHF. The CDR3 DNA reads TGTGCCAGTAGTATACGGGATAGCAATCAGCCCCAGCATTTT.